The clone carrying this TCR beta chain was observed at least ten times. Its target is unknown. TCRdb used MiXCR to reprocess the reads, holding one entry per CDR3 protein. The data hold 550,000 to 850,000 distinct CDR3 sequences, with about 33% observed a single time. These data come from a study of T cell repertoires in cytomegalovirus infection. Study as a whole: It was recently identified HLA-C-restricted and well-studied HLA-B-restricted CMV epitopes that the study used.

V gave up 1 base and J gave up 0 bases; unmatched junction bases: 9. The length of the CDR3 is 18 residues. CDR1 is SGHTA and CDR2 is FQGNSA in the germline V gene. Study-wide results and caveats: Individuals carrying CMV plus the relevant HLA were identified by cumulative frequency of public TCR beta families. The ex vivo response was dominated by HLA-C-restricted CMV-specific TCR beta clonotypes.

The specimen was cultured PBMCs, collected from culture after CMV antigen stimulation. The gene calls are TRBV7-2 and TRBJ2-7; 10 nucleotides agree with TRBD2. The clonotype comes from a human donor in good health (CMV status not recorded). Some clones in this sample may be carry-over from other donors' samples. CDR3 sequence (DNA): TGTGCCAGCAGCTTAGTCGCGGCTAGCGGGGGCCCCTCCTACGAGCAGTACTTC. As protein: CASSLVAASGGPSYEQYF.